The 26 T cell receptor beta chains reported below all come from one sample, sequenced in a study of blood T cell repertoires in COVID-19 (dated by TCRdb to 2020 to 2021). Library preparation employed the immunoSEQ multiplex PCR assay. The clones in this table, taken by TCRdb from immuneACCESS, are in-frame only. Not every clone is retained; where verified, under half of the shortfall comes from an unresolved V gene, and the cause of the rest is unknown. The sample includes approximately 140,000 clones, with approximately 83% observed a single time. The top ten hold around 3.3% of the sample. Sequenced input: peripheral blood. The receptor set was obtained from a man between 65 and 85 years old with acute or convalescent COVID-19.

The chain is built from TRBV9 and TRBJ2-3; TRBD2 matches 8 bases. Trimming at V came to 3 bases and at J to 7 bases, leaving 10 bases not matched to a gene. The germline V gene encodes CDR1 SGDLS and CDR2 YYNGEE. The CDR3 length is 15 residues. CDR3 protein: CASSAREGPPNTQYF. The CDR3 nucleotides read TGTGCCAGCAGCGCCCGGGAGGGCCCACCAAATACGCAGTATTTT.

CDR3 sequence: CASSYPQGAEEQYF. The DNA of the CDR3 is TGTGCCAGCAGTTACCCACAGGGGGCAGAAGAGCAGTACTTC. J is TRBJ2-7 and V is TRBV6-2 or TRBV6-3, with 9 positions matching TRBD1. The CDR3 spans 14 residues. Germline-derived CDR1 and CDR2 are MNHEY and SVGEGT. The V and J ends lost 2 bases and 7 bases, in that order; junction bases with no gene match: 6.

Remarks on this clone: Other DNA sequences of this sample code for an identical CDR3. This sequence joins TRBV2 and TRBJ2-3; 9 nucleotides agree with TRBD2. From germline, CDR1 is SNHLY and CDR2 FYNNEI. The CDR3 covers 16 residues. Trimming took 1 base from V and 2 from J; bases not matched to a gene: 4. CDR3 coding DNA: TGTGCCAGCAGTGAAGGGCTAGCGGGATTCACAGATACGCAGTATTTT. Its translation: CASSEGLAGFTDTQYF.

This chain joins TRBV3-1 (or the pseudogene TRBV3-2) and TRBJ2-3; D is possibly TRBD2 (5 bases). The germline V gene encodes CDR1 LGHDT and CDR2 YNNKEL (reference sequence). V lost 4 bases and J 4 bases, leaving 9 bases between the germline ends. The CDR3 totals 13 residues. CDR3 sequence reads: CASSLRGSDTQYF. CDR3 nucleotide sequence: TGTGCCAGCAGCCTCCGGGGATCAGATACGCAGTATTTT.

This chain links TRBV5-1 with TRBJ2-3, with a tentative D call TRBD2 (5 bases). Trimming stripped 4 bases from V and 1 base from J, with 10 bases between. From germline, CDR1 is SGHRS and CDR2 YFSETQ. The CDR3 runs to 14 residues. The CDR3 protein is CASSPRTGTDTQYF. The CDR3 nucleotides are TGCGCCAGCAGCCCACGGACTGGCACAGATACGCAGTATTTT.

The rearrangement joins TRBV5-6 to TRBJ2-5, with 8 nucleotides matching TRBD1. Germline assignment: CDR1 SGHDT and CDR2 YYEEEE. The CDR3 contains 14 residues. Trimming removed 0 bases from V and 9 bases from J; junction bases left unmatched: 7. CDR3 DNA: TGTGCCAGCAGCTTGGGTGGACAGGGTATCGCCCAGTACTTC. Translating it yields CASSLGGQGIAQYF. Complete variable domain (other parts from reference TRBV5-6 and TRBJ2-5): DAGVTQSPTHLIKTRGQQVTLRCSPKSGHDTVSWYQQALGQGPQFIFQYYEEEERQRGNFPDRFSGHQFPNYSSELNVNALLLGDSALYLCASSLGGQGIAQYFGPGTRLLVL.

A single count supports this clone. This chain joins TRBV7-9 and TRBJ2-2; 10 bases map to TRBD2. This CDR3 spans 15 amino acids. Germline assignment: CDR1 SEHNR and CDR2 FQNEAQ (reference sequence). The ends lost 5 bases at V and 4 bases at J; junction bases unmatched: 4. CDR3 loop: CASSALAGVTGELFF. The CDR3, as DNA: TGTGCCAGCAGCGCCCTAGCGGGAGTCACCGGGGAGCTGTTTTTT.

The chain is built from TRBV6-5 and TRBJ2-1; possible D gene TRBD1, 6 bases. The CDR3 covers 15 residues. Germline V gives CDR1 MNHEY, CDR2 SVGAGI. Trimming left V 6 bases short and J 3 bases short, with 15 bases between. CDR3: CASSSGTRGYNEQFF. CDR3 DNA: TGTGCCAGCAGCTCCGGGACAAGGGGCTACAATGAGCAGTTCTTC.

The J gene is TRBJ1-5, the V gene TRBV19; D perhaps matches TRBD1 (6 bases). Trimming cost V 5 bases and J 1 base, with 12 bases left between them. The length of the CDR3 is 15 residues. Germline-derived CDR1 and CDR2 are LNHDA and SQIVND (reference sequence). CDR3 residues: CASSGQWTSNQPQHF. In DNA form, the CDR3 reads TGTGCCAGTAGTGGACAGTGGACCAGCAATCAGCCCCAGCATTTT.

This chain connects TRBV29-1 to TRBJ2-1; 8 bases are a match to TRBD1. J was trimmed by 0 bases and V by 5 bases; bases with no gene match: 9. Germline V gene sequence: CDR1 SQVTM, CDR2 ANQGSEA. This CDR3 has 16 residues. The CDR3 sequence: CSVWTGLDSSYNEQFF. In DNA, the CDR3 is TGCAGCGTTTGGACAGGGCTGGATAGCTCCTACAATGAGCAGTTCTTC.

CDR3: CASRLGQTSYEQYF. In DNA form, the CDR3 reads TGTGCCAGCAGACTGGGACAGACTTCCTACGAGCAGTACTTC. This chain links TRBV6-5 with TRBJ2-7; TRBD1 matches 7 bases. CDR1 is MNHEY and CDR2 is SVGAGI in the germline V gene. CDR3 length equals 14 residues. V dropped 6 bases and J dropped 1; count of bases not matched to a gene: 6.

This chain joins TRBV28 and TRBJ2-7; D is possibly TRBD2 (5 bases). The CDR3 totals 11 residues. Germline CDR1 is MDHEN and CDR2 is SYDVKM. V lost 2 bases to trimming and J lost 10 bases, with 9 bases between them. CDR3 amino acids: CASSLEGEQYF. The CDR3 DNA reads TGTGCCAGCAGTTTAGAGGGTGAACAGTACTTC.

This clone was observed once. The J gene is TRBJ2-7, the V gene TRBV5-4; 8 bases line up with TRBD2. The CDR3 loop spans 15 amino acids. Germline V CDR1 and CDR2: SGHNT, YYREEE (reference sequence). V was pared by 0 bases and J by 2 bases, with 4 bases of the junction left unmatched. The CDR3 sequence is CASSLEPAGAYEQYF. The CDR3 DNA sequence: TGTGCCAGCAGCTTGGAACCAGCGGGAGCCTACGAGCAGTACTTC. Variable domain in full (rest from reference TRBV5-4 and TRBJ2-7): ETGVTQSPTHLIKTRGQQVTLRCSSQSGHNTVSWYQQALGQGPQFIFQYYREEENGRGNFPPRFSGLQFPNYSSELNVNALELDDSALYLCASSLEPAGAYEQYFGPGTRLTVT.

This chain links TRBV7-2 with TRBJ2-1; 13 bases map to TRBD2. This CDR3 spans 17 amino acids. V trimming: 2 bases; J trimming: 7 bases; junction bases outside the gene matches: 8. Germline CDR1 is SGHTA and CDR2 is FQGNSA. DNA of the CDR3: TGTGCCAGCAGCTTAAGGAGCGAGACTAGCGGGAGGAATGAGCAGTTCTTC. It codes for CASSLRSETSGRNEQFF.

The gene calls are TRBV5-1 and TRBJ2-5; a weak D match, TRBD1 (5 bases). The germline V and J ends were trimmed by 0 bases and 4 bases, with 10 bases remaining between them. This CDR3 has 14 residues. Germline V gives CDR1 SGHRS, CDR2 YFSETQ. The CDR3 coding sequence is TGCGCCAGCAGCTTGGGCGCAGGGCTAGAGACCCAGTACTTC. Protein sequence: CASSLGAGLETQYF.

The V call is TRBV7-2, the J call TRBJ2-1; a possible D gene is TRBD1 (7 bases). The CDR3 is made up of 16 amino acids. Germline assignment: CDR1 SGHTA and CDR2 FQGNSA. Trimming left V 3 bases short and J 1 base short, with 13 bases between. CDR3 loop: CASSLDSGGSYNEQFF. The CDR3 DNA follows: TGTGCCAGCAGCTTGGACTCAGGGGGGTCCTACAATGAGCAGTTCTTC.

This chain links TRBV7-8 with TRBJ1-1; D unresolved. The ends were cut back, 5 bases at V and 0 bases at J, with 13 bases in the middle. Looked up from germline, CDR1 is SGHVS and CDR2 is FQNEAQ. This CDR3 contains 15 residues. CDR3: CASSATSNMNTEAFF. CDR3 DNA sequence: TGTGCCAGCAGCGCCACCAGTAACATGAACACTGAAGCTTTCTTT.

CDR3 sequence reads: CASSQEGRGPLAFF. CDR3 DNA: TGTGCCAGCAGCCAAGAAGGGCGGGGGCCTTTAGCTTTCTTT. The gene calls are TRBV3-1 (or the pseudogene TRBV3-2) and TRBJ1-1, with D possibly matching TRBD1 (6 bases). Germline values: CDR1 LGHDT, CDR2 YNNKEL (reference sequence). V was cut by 0 bases and J by 10 bases, with 15 bases left in between. The CDR3 is 14 amino acids.

This clone was observed a few times. The V call is TRBV6-5, the J call TRBJ1-3, with 7 bases aligning to TRBD1. The CDR3 runs to 12 residues. V lost 10 bases, J lost 4 bases, and 4 bases stayed unmatched. Per germline, CDR1 MNHEY and CDR2 SVGAGI. The CDR3: CATGTEGNTIYF. CDR3 sequence (DNA): TGTGCCACCGGGACAGAAGGAAACACCATATATTTT.

V is TRBV28 and J is TRBJ2-5; tentatively, D is TRBD1 (5 bases). CDR1 is MDHEN and CDR2 is SYDVKM in the germline V gene. The CDR3 extends over 18 amino acids. V lost 3 bases and J 2 bases, leaving 22 bases between the germline ends. CDR3 nucleotides: TGTGCCAGCAGTTTTGATCCCTCCCGTTTACAGGAGCAAGAGACCCAGTACTTC. It specifies CASSFDPSRLQEQETQYF.

The rearrangement joins TRBV15 to TRBJ1-1; no reliable D call. Germline-derived CDR1 and CDR2 are LNHNV and YYDKDF (reference sequence). Deletions cut 4 bases from V and 1 base from J, with 7 bases between. The CDR3 runs 13 residues. The CDR3 region is CATSTAGNTEAFF. In DNA, the CDR3 is TGTGCCACCAGCACCGCGGGGAACACTGAAGCTTTCTTT.

The CDR3 protein is CSVEAGGNGEKLFF. In DNA form, the CDR3 reads TGCAGCGTTGAAGCGGGGGGGAACGGTGAAAAACTGTTTTTT. The chain carries TRBV29-1 and TRBJ1-4, with D possibly matching TRBD1 (5 bases). V was pared by 1 base and J by 7 bases, with 13 bases between. CDR3 length equals 14 residues. Germline V CDR1 and CDR2: SQVTM, ANQGSEA. The full variable domain, its missing parts supplied by reference TRBV29-1 and TRBJ1-4, is SAVISQKPSRDICQRGTSLTIQCQVDSQVTMMFWYRQQPGQSLTLIATANQGSEATYESGFVIDKFPISRPNLTFSTLTVSNMSPEDSSIYLCSVEAGGNGEKLFFGSGTQLSVL.

The rearrangement links TRBV9 to TRBJ2-1, with TRBD2 as a possible D gene (6 bases). Deletions cut 1 base from V and 2 bases from J, with 10 bases between. CDR1 and CDR2 (germline): SGDLS, YYNGEE. This CDR3 is built from 15 residues. As DNA, the CDR3 is TGTGCCAGCAGCGTAAGGCTAGCGCCCTACAATGAGCAGTTCTTC. Translation: CASSVRLAPYNEQFF. Using reference TRBV9 and TRBJ2-1 for the parts outside the CDR3, the full variable domain is DSGVTQTPKHLITATGQRVTLRCSPRSGDLSVYWYQQSLDQGLQFLIQYYNGEERAKGNILERFSAQQFPDLHSELNLSSLELGDSALYFCASSVRLAPYNEQFFGPGTRLTVL.

This clone occurred once. The rearrangement uses TRBV6-2 or TRBV6-3 and TRBJ2-1, with 11 bases identical to TRBD2. The CDR3 runs 16 residues. J gave up 0 bases and V 6 bases, and 4 bases lay outside the gene matches. Per the germline V gene, CDR1 is MNHEY and CDR2 is SVGEGT. The CDR3 DNA reads as TGTGCCAGCAGCCTGGGACTAGCGGTCTCCTACAATGAGCAGTTCTTC. Residues: CASSLGLAVSYNEQFF.

The chain joins TRBV27 to TRBJ2-1; D call uncertain. Germline V CDR1 and CDR2: MNHEY, SMNVEV (reference sequence). The V end lost 5 bases, the J end lost 1 base, and 12 bases lay between the germline ends. The CDR3 runs 15 residues. This chain's CDR3 is CASSPSSDSYNEQFF. The CDR3 region has the DNA TGTGCCAGCAGTCCCTCTAGTGATTCCTACAATGAGCAGTTCTTC.

The genes are TRBV25-1 and TRBJ2-7; 12 nucleotides agree with TRBD1. With 5 bases clipped from V and 6 bases from J, the junction kept 8 bases outside the gene matches. The CDR3 has 15 residues. Germline V gives CDR1 MGHDK, CDR2 SYGVNS. In DNA form, the CDR3 reads TGTGCCAGCAGTCCCCACGGGACAGGGGGCTTCGAGCAGTACTTC. Translating gives CASSPHGTGGFEQYF.